Presented here are 9 T cell receptor beta chains from one specimen sequenced in a study of identical twins. Each CDR3 protein is one row after TCRdb ran MiXCR on the 5' RACE reads. The table shows hundreds of thousands of distinct CDR3 sequences, with around 24% occurring only once. The same sample was also used in a study of T cells expressing NK-cell markers.

Sequenced sample: CD4+ T cells sorted from blood. The receptors were gathered from a woman aged 18 to 35 in good health.

The table lists this clonotype with a few counts. The V and J genes are TRBV5-1 and TRBJ2-4, with 7 bases aligning to TRBD2. J was trimmed by 1 base and V by 7 bases; bases with no gene match: 5. The CDR3 spans 14 residues. Germline V gene data show CDR1 as SGHRS and CDR2 as YFSETQ. CDR3 bases: TGCGCCAGCCGCCTCGGGGGGGCCAAAAACATTCAGTACTTC. Its translation is CASRLGGAKNIQYF. The variable domain in full, with the rest retrieved from reference TRBV5-1 and TRBJ2-4, is KAGVTQTPRYLIKTRGQQVTLSCSPISGHRSVSWYQQTPGQGLQFLFEYFSETQRNKGNFPGRFSGRQFSNSRSEMNVSTLELGDSALYLCASRLGGAKNIQYFGAGTRLSVL.

The V gene is TRBV7-2, the J gene TRBJ1-1; no clear D. V was clipped by 5 bases and J by 6 bases, with 16 bases between them. CDR1 and CDR2 (germline): SGHTA, FQGNSA. This CDR3 spans 14 amino acids. The DNA of the CDR3 is TGTGCCAGCAGCCCGCGGACCCCTCGGGCTGAAGCTTTCTTT. It codes for CASSPRTPRAEAFF.

This clonotype was seen a few times. The chain couples TRBV6-2 or TRBV6-3 to TRBJ2-2, with 10 positions matching TRBD2. The CDR3 has 15 residues. The germline V gene has CDR1 MNHEY and CDR2 SVGEGT. V dropped 6 bases and J dropped 6; count of bases not matched to a gene: 7. The CDR3 nucleotides are TGTGCCAGCAGCTTACTAGCGGGAATCTCCGGGGAGCTGTTTTTT. Its translation is CASSLLAGISGELFF.

This rearrangement joins TRBV20-1 to TRBJ1-1; weak D call: TRBD1 (5 bases). Per the germline V gene, CDR1 is DFQATT and CDR2 is SNEGSKA (reference sequence). This CDR3 contains 15 residues. V lost 0 bases and J 0 bases, leaving 11 bases between the germline ends. The chain's CDR3 is CSARDVGRLNTEAFF. The DNA for the CDR3 is TGCAGTGCTAGAGATGTGGGACGGCTGAACACTGAAGCTTTCTTT.

CDR3 DNA: TGCAGTGCTAGAGGGACGGATGGATATGGCTACACCTTC. This sequence encodes CSARGTDGYGYTF. The V and J genes are TRBV20-1 and TRBJ1-2; D is ambiguous. The CDR3 has 13 residues. Trimming took off 1 base at V and 5 bases at J, with 11 bases between the two ends. The germline V gene has CDR1 DFQATT and CDR2 SNEGSKA (reference sequence).

This sequence joins TRBV4-3 and TRBJ1-1; D remains unclear. The CDR3 runs to 14 residues. The V end was cut by 0 bases, the J end by 0 bases, with 5 bases between. Germline V gives CDR1 LGHNA, CDR2 YSLEER. CDR3 sequence reads: CASSQDQVNTEAFF. DNA for the CDR3: TGCGCCAGCAGCCAAGACCAGGTGAACACTGAAGCTTTCTTT.

The chain recombines TRBV5-7 with TRBJ2-3; 10 bases align to TRBD1. Being an ORF, TRBV5-7 has a function that is uncertain. Germline trimming cut 0 bases from V and 4 bases from J; bases unmatched to any gene: 8. CDR3 length: 17 residues. The CDR3 DNA sequence: TGTGCCAGCAGCTTGGATTGTAGACAGGGGGCTTCAGATACGCAGTATTTT. Encoded protein: CASSLDCRQGASDTQYF.

The chain recombines TRBV29-1 with TRBJ1-1, with D perhaps TRBD1 (6 bases). Germline lookup yields CDR1 SQVTM and CDR2 ANQGSEA. This CDR3 has 11 amino acids. Trimming left V 7 bases short and J 11 bases short, with 17 bases between. The CDR3 nucleotides read TGCAGCGCCGAGTGGGGGGCTGGGGCTTTCTTT. Translated, it gives CSAEWGAGAFF.

The chain combines TRBV15 with TRBJ2-2, with D possibly matching TRBD2 (5 bases). The CDR3 loop spans 15 amino acids. Per the germline V gene, CDR1 is LNHNV and CDR2 is YYDKDF (reference sequence). The germline V and J ends were trimmed by 5 bases and 3 bases, with 13 bases remaining between them. CDR3 loop: CATSGRRRHTGELFF. The CDR3 DNA sequence: TGTGCCACCAGCGGCCGACGGAGGCACACCGGGGAGCTGTTTTTT.